This is a list of T cell receptor beta chains from one sample in a study of blood T cells in healthy people across ages. TCRdb reanalysed the 5' RACE reads using MiXCR and keeps one entry per CDR3 protein. The table includes about 780,000 distinct CDR3 sequences, around 45% detected once. The sequencing sample was made of blood. Receptors originate from an elderly man in good health. The CDR3 runs from the conserved cysteine through the conserved F or W. A D gene is named only where the DNA matches it firmly. For some rows the clone size is stated as once, few or many, or as a class when expanded; others skip it.

>few|TRBV14|TRBJ1-6|-
CASSPGGASPLHF
TGTGCCAGCAGCCCCGGGGGGGCCTCACCCCTCCACTTT
>few|TRBV29-1|TRBJ1-5|TRBD1
CSVEVTGEPNQPQHF
TGCAGCGTTGAAGTCACAGGGGAGCCCAATCAGCCCCAGCATTTT
>-|TRBV10-3|TRBJ1-5|TRBD1
CATEQGYSNQPQHF
TGTGCCACTGAACAGGGGTATAGCAATCAGCCCCAGCATTTT
>-|TRBV7-2|TRBJ1-3|-
CASTTPSSGNTIYF
TGTGCCAGTACAACTCCGAGCTCTGGAAACACCATATATTTT
>-|TRBV20-1|TRBJ2-1|TRBD2
CSANPTSGGLAGEQFF
TGCAGTGCTAACCCGACTAGCGGGGGGTTAGCGGGCGAGCAGTTCTTC
>-|TRBV25-1|TRBJ2-1|TRBD2
CASSEFGSLAGGLYEQFF
TGTGCCAGCAGTGAATTCGGGTCTTTAGCGGGAGGTCTGTATGAGCAGTTCTTC
>-|TRBV5-5|TRBJ2-7|TRBD1
CASSPWTGVSYEQYF
TGTGCCAGCAGCCCTTGGACAGGGGTCTCCTACGAGCAGTACTTC
>-|TRBV3-1|TRBJ2-7|-
CASSQSGYEQYF
TGTGCCAGCAGCCAGAGTGGGTACGAGCAGTACTTC
>few|TRBV7-2|TRBJ1-6|TRBD1
CASSWDRELSPLHF
TGTGCCAGCAGCTGGGACAGGGAGTTATCACCCCTCCACTTT
>-|TRBV12-3/TRBV12-4|TRBJ2-3|-
CASRIRSFYLDTQYF
TGTGCCAGCAGGATTCGCTCATTCTACTTAGATACGCAGTATTTT
>-|TRBV28|TRBJ2-3|-
CAITAAAYTDTQYF
TGTGCCATAACAGCAGCGGCGTACACAGATACGCAGTATTTT
>many|TRBV9|TRBJ1-1|-
CASSDPSDMNTEAFF
TGTGCCAGCAGCGACCCCAGCGACATGAACACTGAAGCTTTCTTT
>few|TRBV6-5|TRBJ2-1|TRBD2
CASSYFGTGRVNEQFF
TGTGCCAGCAGTTACTTTGGAACCGGGAGGGTCAATGAGCAGTTCTTC
>few|TRBV11-2|TRBJ1-6|-
CASSLFDGLWGSPLHF
TGTGCCAGCAGCTTATTTGATGGTCTTTGGGGTTCACCCCTCCACTTT
>-|TRBV4-2|TRBJ2-1|-
CASSHDTSSYNEQFF
TGTGCCAGCAGCCACGACACGAGCTCCTACAATGAGCAGTTCTTC
>few|TRBV5-5|TRBJ2-1|TRBD2
CASSYGTSGYYNEQFF
TGTGCCAGCAGCTACGGGACTAGCGGATACTACAATGAGCAGTTCTTC
>-|TRBV5-6|TRBJ2-1|-
CASSLIWNEQFF
TGTGCCAGCAGCTTAATTTGGAATGAGCAGTTCTTC
>-|TRBV29-1|TRBJ2-3|-
CSVVVGNRNTDTQYF
TGCAGCGTTGTAGTCGGAAATCGGAACACAGATACGCAGTATTTT
>-|TRBV5-1|TRBJ1-1|-
CASSRALGETEAFF
TGCGCCAGCAGTAGGGCTTTAGGAGAAACTGAAGCTTTCTTT
>few|TRBV20-1|TRBJ2-7|TRBD2
CSARTSGNSYEQYF
TGCAGTGCTAGGACTAGCGGGAACTCCTACGAGCAGTACTTC
>-|TRBV7-2|TRBJ2-1|TRBD2
CTSSLVAGGGRGEQFF
TGTACCAGCAGCCTAGTAGCGGGAGGGGGTCGAGGTGAGCAGTTCTTC
>-|TRBV4-1|TRBJ1-5|-
CASSQDGWGNQPQHF
TGCGCCAGCAGCCAAGACGGGTGGGGAAATCAGCCCCAGCATTTT
>many|TRBV7-3|TRBJ2-7|-
CASSLFQGSYEQYF
TGTGCCAGCAGCTTATTCCAGGGATCCTACGAGCAGTACTTC
>few|TRBV29-1|TRBJ2-2|TRBD1
CSVDGTGITGELFF
TGCAGCGTTGACGGGACAGGGATCACCGGGGAGCTGTTTTTT
>few|TRBV15|TRBJ2-3|-
CATSGLTDTQYF
TGTGCCACCAGCGGGCTCACAGATACGCAGTATTTT
>-|TRBV5-8|TRBJ2-7|TRBD1
CASSHRTGGVVREQYF
TGTGCCAGCAGCCATCGGACAGGGGGCGTTGTCAGGGAGCAGTACTTC
>-|TRBV7-2|TRBJ2-5|-
CASSLHPGRNQETQYF
TGTGCCAGCAGCTTACACCCAGGGAGGAACCAAGAGACCCAGTACTTC
>few|TRBV4-2|TRBJ1-6|TRBD1
CASSQEDRANSPLHF
TGTGCCAGCAGCCAAGAGGACAGGGCGAATTCACCCCTCCACTTT
>-|TRBV5-5|TRBJ2-5|-
CASSLAGRNQETQYF
TGTGCCAGCAGCTTGGCGGGGCGCAACCAAGAGACCCAGTACTTC
>-|TRBV7-2|TRBJ2-1|TRBD1
CASSLTRTGEGFF
TGTGCCAGCAGCCTCACCCGGACAGGTGAGGGGTTCTTC
>-|TRBV27|TRBJ2-7|TRBD2
CASSVGLAGEQYF
TGTGCCAGCAGTGTCGGACTAGCGGGCGAGCAGTACTTC
>few|TRBV7-2|TRBJ2-2|-
CASSGNLNTGELFF
TGTGCCAGCTCGGGCAATCTGAACACCGGGGAGCTGTTTTTT
>few|TRBV27|TRBJ1-4|TRBD1
CASSPTLIGDRSTEKLFF
TGTGCCAGCAGTCCCACTCTTATTGGGGACAGGTCTACTGAAAAACTGTTTTTT
>-|TRBV20-1|TRBJ2-1|-
CSTVGRNNEQFF
TGCAGCACCGTGGGCCGGAACAATGAGCAGTTCTTC
>-|TRBV28|TRBJ2-6|-
CASSEQEISSGATVLTF
TGTGCCAGCAGTGAGCAGGAGATTAGCTCTGGGGCCACCGTCCTGACTTTC
>-|TRBV5-6|TRBJ2-7|-
CASSEGPSGEQYF
TGTGCCAGCAGCGAGGGACCTTCAGGAGAGCAGTACTTC
>-|TRBV28|TRBJ2-7|TRBD2
CASSKSGRSEQYF
TGTGCCAGCAGCAAGAGCGGGAGAAGCGAGCAGTACTTC
>-|TRBV7-6|TRBJ2-3|TRBD2
CASSMQAGGSTDTQYF
TGTGCCAGCAGCATGCAAGCGGGGGGAAGCACAGATACGCAGTATTTT
>-|TRBV7-2|TRBJ2-1|TRBD2
CASSPLGLGRGNEQFF
TGTGCCAGCAGCCCATTGGGACTAGGAAGGGGCAATGAGCAGTTCTTC
>-|TRBV7-8|TRBJ2-1|TRBD1
CASSLALGQGREQFF
TGTGCCAGCAGCTTAGCGCTGGGACAGGGACGTGAGCAGTTCTTC
>few|TRBV2|TRBJ2-7|-
CASSFLGRGYYEQYF
TGTGCCAGCAGTTTCCTCGGCAGGGGATACTACGAGCAGTACTTC
>few|TRBV5-1|TRBJ2-5|TRBD1
CASSPGTGEGRTQYF
TGCGCCAGCAGCCCAGGGACAGGGGAGGGAAGGACCCAGTACTTC
>-|TRBV4-1|TRBJ2-4|TRBD2
CASSQGTSGRGELAKNIQYF
TGCGCCAGCAGCCAAGGGACTAGCGGGAGGGGGGAATTAGCCAAAAACATTCAGTACTTC
>few|TRBV20-1|TRBJ1-6|-
CSASVADSYNSPLHF
TGCAGTGCTAGCGTCGCGGACAGTTATAATTCACCCCTCCACTTT
>few|TRBV12-3/TRBV12-4|TRBJ2-5|TRBD2
CASSFRTLAGQQETQYF
TGTGCCAGCAGTTTCCGTACACTAGCGGGGCAACAAGAGACCCAGTACTTC
>-|TRBV7-9|TRBJ2-1|-
CASSSRETQFF
TGTGCCAGCAGCTCCCGCGAGACCCAGTTCTTC
>-|TRBV10-3|TRBJ2-3|TRBD2
CAIIRKTSGGPSTDTQYF
TGTGCCATCATTCGGAAGACTAGCGGGGGACCAAGCACAGATACGCAGTATTTT
>-|TRBV3-1|TRBJ1-2|TRBD1
CASSQEDRVPNYGYTF
TGTGCCAGCAGCCAAGAGGACAGGGTCCCTAACTATGGCTACACCTTC
>-|TRBV3-1|TRBJ1-5|-
CASSQDQRTNQPQHF
TGTGCCAGCAGCCAAGATCAGAGAACTAATCAGCCCCAGCATTTT
>many|TRBV29-1|TRBJ2-7|-
CSVGTSSYEQYF
TGCAGCGTTGGAACGAGCTCCTACGAGCAGTACTTC
>many|TRBV12-3/TRBV12-4|TRBJ2-3|-
CASSLGQFTDTQYF
TGTGCCAGCAGTTTAGGACAATTCACAGATACGCAGTATTTT